The 27 T cell receptor beta chains given below trace back to one sample, sequenced in a study of blood T cell repertoires in COVID-19. Clones were sequenced by immunoSEQ multiplex PCR, and TCRdb holds only the in-frame ones, with some missing. The table lists about 360,000 clones, around 86% of them singletons. The sample was peripheral blood. Every receptor here comes from a human donor in a cohort sampled during active COVID-19.

The rearrangement uses TRBV12-3 or TRBV12-4 and TRBJ2-7; 9 nucleotides align to TRBD1. Unmatched junction bases numbered 7, after V lost 6 bases and J lost 13 bases. CDR3 length: 11 residues. The DNA for the CDR3 is TGTGCCAGCAGCCCAGGGACAGGGACTTACTTC. Translated, it gives CASSPGTGTYF.

J is TRBJ2-7 and V is TRBV12-3 or TRBV12-4; a weak D match, TRBD2 (6 bases). This CDR3 has 13 amino acids. Trimming pared 3 bases from V and 3 bases from J, leaving 9 bases between. The CDR3 DNA reads as TGTGCCAGCAGTTTCGCGGGGCACTACGAGCAGTACTTC. It encodes CASSFAGHYEQYF.

This clone was seen only once. This chain joins TRBV19 and TRBJ2-2, with D tentatively TRBD1 (6 bases). Germline V gives CDR1 LNHDA, CDR2 SQIVND (reference sequence). Trimming left V 10 bases short and J 5 bases short, with 17 bases between. The CDR3 sequence is 14 residues long. CDR3 nucleotides: TGTGCCACCGCACCGGGACATAAGACCGGGGAGCTGTTTTTT. Amino acid sequence: CATAPGHKTGELFF.

This clone is a singleton in its sample. The chain combines TRBV6-6 with TRBJ2-2; TRBD2 might be the D (6 bases). Germline-derived CDR1 and CDR2 are MNHNY and SVGAGI (reference sequence). The CDR3 sequence is 16 residues long. Trimming removed 6 bases at V and 6 bases at J, with 20 bases between. The CDR3 sequence is CASRSSGTGTAGELFF. DNA for the CDR3: TGTGCCAGCAGGTCCTCCGGGACTGGGACCGCCGGGGAGCTGTTTTTT.

The chain links TRBV2 to TRBJ1-1; D is unclear. V shed 1 base and J shed 1 base, with 7 bases lying between them. Germline loops: CDR1 SNHLY, CDR2 FYNNEI. The CDR3 has 14 residues. DNA of the CDR3: TGTGCCAGCAGTGAAGTGAGATCGAACACTGAAGCTTTCTTT. Translation: CASSEVRSNTEAFF.

This clone was counted ten times or more. V is TRBV2 and J is TRBJ1-4, with a tentative D call TRBD1 (5 bases). Germline-derived CDR1 and CDR2 are SNHLY and FYNNEI. The germline V and J ends were trimmed by 5 bases and 4 bases, with 14 bases remaining between them. CDR3 length: 15 amino acids. DNA for the CDR3: TGTGCCAGCAGTCAAACGGGGGTGTTTAATGAAAAACTGTTTTTT. This gives the protein CASSQTGVFNEKLFF.

The CDR3 spells CASTLTGNTGELFF. DNA for the CDR3: TGCGCCAGCACCCTGACAGGAAACACCGGGGAGCTGTTTTTT. The chain links TRBV5-1 to TRBJ2-2; the D gene is possibly TRBD1 (6 bases). V dropped 6 bases and J dropped 2 bases, with 11 bases sitting between them. This CDR3 spans 14 amino acids. Germline CDR1 is SGHRS and CDR2 is YFSETQ.

The chain links TRBV10-3 to TRBJ1-2; no reliable D call. CDR3 size: 14 residues. Trimming removed 11 bases at V and 4 bases at J, with 20 bases between. The V gene's germline CDR1 is ENHRY and CDR2 SYGVKD. The DNA of the CDR3 is TGTGCCTCGACCCCTTCAAGGGAGTCCTATGGCTACACCTTC. This encodes CASTPSRESYGYTF.

The chain joins TRBV6-5 to TRBJ2-3; 10 nucleotides agree with TRBD2. The germline V gene has CDR1 MNHEY and CDR2 SVGAGI. Losses at the gene ends were 5 bases for V and 5 bases for J; bases not matched to a gene: 4. The CDR3 is 14 residues long. The CDR3 sequence: CASSRAGGRDTQYF. CDR3 DNA: TGTGCCAGCAGTCGAGCGGGGGGGCGAGATACGCAGTATTTT.

The chain recombines TRBV14 with TRBJ2-7; TRBD2 is a possible D gene (6 bases). V lost 4 bases to trimming and J lost 7 bases, with 11 bases between them. Germline CDR1 reads SGHDN; CDR2 reads FVKESK. CDR3 length: 12 amino acids. CDR3 loop: CASSPRAGEQYF. The CDR3 DNA reads as TGTGCCAGCAGCCCACGGGCGGGAGAGCAGTACTTC.

The CDR3 protein is CASSQVVRGSEQYF. The CDR3 coding sequence is TGCGCCAGCAGCCAAGTCGTGCGGGGGAGCGAGCAGTACTTC. The rearrangement uses TRBV4-1 and TRBJ2-7, with 7 bases that match TRBD2. This CDR3 has 14 amino acids. After removal of 1 base from V and 6 bases from J, the junction contained 6 bases not matched to a gene. Looked up from germline, CDR1 is MGHRA and CDR2 is YSYEKL.

The rearrangement uses TRBV6-2 or TRBV6-3 and TRBJ2-2; the match to TRBD1 covers 8 bases. The CDR3 has 17 residues. Germline CDR1 reads MNHEY; CDR2 reads SVGEGT. J was trimmed by 0 bases and V by 6 bases; bases with no gene match: 9. The CDR3 DNA reads TGTGCCAGCAGCCCTCGGACAGGGCGCGCGAACACCGGGGAGCTGTTTTTT. Translated: CASSPRTGRANTGELFF.

This clone was counted a single time. This sequence joins TRBV27 and TRBJ1-2; possibly TRBD1 for D (5 bases). V lost 5 bases and J lost 1, with 11 bases in between. Germline-derived CDR1 and CDR2 are MNHEY and SMNVEV (reference sequence). This CDR3 has 14 amino acids. Written as DNA, the CDR3 is TGTGCCAGCAGTCCCACAGGTATTAACTATGGCTACACCTTC. This codes for CASSPTGINYGYTF.

This clone was recorded once. The rearrangement joins TRBV11-2 to TRBJ1-2; D gene uncertain. V dropped 1 base and J dropped 4 bases, with 7 bases sitting between them. Germline V gene lookup returns CDR1 SGHAT and CDR2 FQNNGV. This CDR3 is 13 amino acids long. CDR3 in amino acids: CASSLGTSYGYTF. The CDR3, as DNA: TGTGCCAGCAGCTTAGGAACAAGCTATGGCTACACCTTC.

The V gene is TRBV7-8, the J gene TRBJ2-7; D remains unclear. The CDR3 contains 12 residues. With 5 bases removed from V and 4 bases from J, the gap between germline ends came to 9 bases. Germline CDR1 reads SGHVS; CDR2 reads FQNEAQ. CDR3 protein: CASSPAGYEQYF. In nucleotides, the CDR3 is TGTGCCAGCAGCCCAGCCGGGTACGAGCAGTACTTC.

The V gene is TRBV6-5, the J gene TRBJ1-5, with D possibly being TRBD1 (6 bases). The germline CDR1 and CDR2 sequences are MNHEY and SVGAGI. V dropped 4 bases and J dropped 7 bases, with 11 bases sitting between them. The CDR3 is 13 amino acids. CDR3 in amino acids: CASSSVQGQPQHF. The CDR3 nucleotides are TGTGCCAGCAGTTCAGTACAGGGCCAGCCCCAGCATTTT.

The V and J genes are TRBV5-5 and TRBJ2-7; TRBD1 matches at 10 bases. The CDR3 is 15 residues long. V lost 2 bases, J lost 5 bases, and 7 bases stayed unmatched. The germline V gene encodes CDR1 SGHKS and CDR2 YYEKEE (reference sequence). In nucleotides, the CDR3 is TGTGCCAGCAGCTTAAACCGGGACAGGGGCCACGAGCAGTACTTC. Protein sequence: CASSLNRDRGHEQYF.

The rearrangement links TRBV27 to TRBJ2-5, with a possible D match to TRBD2 (6 bases). V was clipped by 4 bases and J by 2 bases, with 14 bases between them. Germline V gives CDR1 MNHEY, CDR2 SMNVEV (reference sequence). The CDR3 sequence is 15 residues long. The CDR3 loop is CASSSTWGVQETQYF. Here the CDR3 DNA reads TGTGCCAGCAGTTCCACTTGGGGGGTACAAGAGACCCAGTACTTC.

This chain joins TRBV7-9 and TRBJ1-1, with 9 bases lining up with TRBD1. The J segment lost 4 bases and the V segment lost 5 bases, leaving 5 bases of the junction unmatched. CDR3 length equals 14 residues. Germline CDR1 and CDR2: SEHNR and FQNEAQ (reference sequence). The CDR3: CASSGGTGRTEAFF. CDR3 bases: TGTGCCAGCAGCGGCGGGACAGGGCGCACTGAAGCTTTCTTT.

The chain has TRBV18 and TRBJ2-3; TRBD2 matches 10 bases. J gave up 3 bases and V 3 bases, and 6 bases lay outside the gene matches. The CDR3 is 16 amino acids. Germline CDR1 reads KGHSH; CDR2 reads LQKENI. The chain's CDR3 is CASSPSGRRGTDTQYF. In DNA form, the CDR3 reads TGTGCCAGCTCACCTAGCGGGAGGAGGGGGACAGATACGCAGTATTTT. Drawing the rest from reference TRBV18 and TRBJ2-3, the complete variable domain is NAGVMQNPRHLVRRRGQEARLRCSPMKGHSHVYWYRQLPEEGLKFMVYLQKENIIDESGMPKERFSAEFPKEGPSILRIQQVVRGDSAAYFCASSPSGRRGTDTQYFGPGTRLTVL.

V is TRBV30 and J is TRBJ1-5; 7 bases map to TRBD1. Germline CDR1 is GTSNPN and CDR2 is SVGIG (reference sequence). This CDR3 has 14 residues. The junction had 11 bases not matched to a gene; V was cut back by 1 base and J by 11 bases. The CDR3 region has the DNA TGTGCCTGGAGTGATGCGGACAGGAGCACAACCCAGCATTTT. This translates into CAWSDADRSTTQHF.

This chain links TRBV5-4 with TRBJ2-5; D perhaps matches TRBD2 (6 bases). This CDR3 has 14 amino acids. The germline gives CDR1 SGHNT, CDR2 YYREEE (reference sequence). Deletions cut 2 bases from V and 2 bases from J, with 10 bases between. CDR3 protein: CASSLGTPQETQYF. Here the CDR3 DNA reads TGTGCCAGCAGCTTAGGGACTCCACAAGAGACCCAGTACTTC.

This clone was picked up one time. The chain joins TRBV7-3 to TRBJ1-1, with D tentatively TRBD1 (6 bases). The CDR3 runs to 17 residues. Per the germline V gene, CDR1 is SGHTA and CDR2 is FQGTGA. Trimming took 2 bases from V and 0 from J, leaving 16 bases between them. The CDR3 region has the DNA TGTGCCAGCAGCTTAGTGGCGACAGGTAACATGAACACTGAAGCTTTCTTT. Its translation is CASSLVATGNMNTEAFF.

V is TRBV9 and J is TRBJ2-3; a weak D match, TRBD1 (5 bases). The CDR3 sequence is 12 residues long. Germline-derived CDR1 and CDR2 are SGDLS and YYNGEE. The V end lost 4 bases, the J end lost 6 bases, and 9 bases lay between the germline ends. The CDR3 loop reads CASSQGPDTQYF. In nucleotides, the CDR3 is TGTGCCAGCAGCCAGGGCCCGGATACGCAGTATTTT.

The chain combines TRBV14 with TRBJ2-7; D unclear. V lost 1 base and J lost 2, with 9 bases in between. Germline values: CDR1 SGHDN, CDR2 FVKESK. The CDR3 is 14 residues long. The CDR3 DNA reads as TGTGCCAGCAGCCAAGGGGCCCTTCCCTACGAGCAGTACTTC. Translating it yields CASSQGALPYEQYF.

The chain couples TRBV10-3 to TRBJ2-7; the match to TRBD1 covers 9 bases. CDR1 is ENHRY and CDR2 is SYGVKD in the germline V gene. Germline trimming cut 6 bases from V and 5 bases from J; bases unmatched to any gene: 2. This CDR3 has 12 amino acids. The chain's CDR3 is CAIRQGANEQYF. The CDR3 DNA is TGTGCCATCAGACAGGGGGCAAACGAGCAGTACTTC.

On this clone: The same CDR3 can be traced to other DNA sequences in this sample. The rearrangement links TRBV19 to TRBJ2-3, with no clear D. V was clipped by 7 bases and J by 2 bases, with 4 bases between them. Germline V gives CDR1 LNHDA, CDR2 SQIVND (reference sequence). This CDR3 has 11 residues. The CDR3 nucleotides are TGTGCCAGTACTTCCACAGATACGCAGTATTTT. Translating it yields CASTSTDTQYF.